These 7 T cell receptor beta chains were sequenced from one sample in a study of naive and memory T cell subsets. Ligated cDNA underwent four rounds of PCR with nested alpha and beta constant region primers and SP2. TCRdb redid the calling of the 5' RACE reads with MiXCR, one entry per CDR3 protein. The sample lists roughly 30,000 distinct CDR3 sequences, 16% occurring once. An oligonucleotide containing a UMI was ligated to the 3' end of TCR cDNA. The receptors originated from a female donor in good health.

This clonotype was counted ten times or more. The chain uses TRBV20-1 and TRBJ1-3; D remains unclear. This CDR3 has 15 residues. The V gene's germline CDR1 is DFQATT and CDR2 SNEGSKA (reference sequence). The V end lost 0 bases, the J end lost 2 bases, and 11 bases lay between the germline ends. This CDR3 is CSAREELSPGNTIYF. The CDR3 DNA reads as TGCAGTGCTAGAGAGGAGCTAAGCCCTGGAAACACCATATATTTT.

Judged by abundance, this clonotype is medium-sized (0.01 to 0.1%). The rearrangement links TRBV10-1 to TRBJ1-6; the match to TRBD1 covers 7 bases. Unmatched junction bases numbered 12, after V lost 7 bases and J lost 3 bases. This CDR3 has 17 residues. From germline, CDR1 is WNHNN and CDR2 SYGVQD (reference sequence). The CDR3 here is CASTHSQGTDYNSPLHF. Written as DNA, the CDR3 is TGCGCCAGCACCCATTCACAGGGGACCGACTATAATTCACCCCTCCACTTT.

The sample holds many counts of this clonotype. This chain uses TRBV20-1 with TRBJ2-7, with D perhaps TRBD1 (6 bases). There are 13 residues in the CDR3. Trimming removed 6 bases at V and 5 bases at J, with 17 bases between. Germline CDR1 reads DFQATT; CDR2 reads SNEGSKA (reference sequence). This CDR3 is CSAPNPQGNEQYF. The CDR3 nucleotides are TGCAGTGCCCCTAACCCACAGGGAAACGAGCAGTACTTC.

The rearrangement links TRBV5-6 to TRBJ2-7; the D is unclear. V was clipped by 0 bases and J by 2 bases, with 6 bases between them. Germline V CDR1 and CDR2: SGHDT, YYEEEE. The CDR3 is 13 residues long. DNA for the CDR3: TGTGCCAGCAGCTTGGACACCCCCTACGAGCAGTACTTC. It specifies CASSLDTPYEQYF.

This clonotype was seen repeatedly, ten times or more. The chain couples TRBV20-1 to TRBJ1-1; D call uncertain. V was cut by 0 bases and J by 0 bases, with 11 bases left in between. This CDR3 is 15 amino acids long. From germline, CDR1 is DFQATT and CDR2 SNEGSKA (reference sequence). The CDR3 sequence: CSARDSSPLNTEAFF. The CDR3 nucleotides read TGCAGTGCTAGAGATAGTTCACCGTTGAACACTGAAGCTTTCTTT.

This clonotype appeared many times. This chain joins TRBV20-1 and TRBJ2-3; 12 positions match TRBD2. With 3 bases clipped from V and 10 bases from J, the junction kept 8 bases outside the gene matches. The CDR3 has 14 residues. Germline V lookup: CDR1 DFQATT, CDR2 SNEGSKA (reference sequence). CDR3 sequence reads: CSASTLAGGSAQYF. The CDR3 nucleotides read TGCAGTGCTAGCACCCTAGCGGGGGGGTCCGCGCAGTATTTT.

CDR3 bases: TGCAGTGCTGATACAGGGGGGACCTGGAACACTGAAGCTTTCTTT. Protein product: CSADTGGTWNTEAFF. The J gene is TRBJ1-1, the V gene TRBV20-1, with TRBD1 matching over 8 bases. The CDR3 sequence is 15 residues long. Per the germline V gene, CDR1 is DFQATT and CDR2 is SNEGSKA (reference sequence). V lost 5 bases, J lost 1 base, and 9 bases stayed unmatched.